Sequencing of this T cell receptor beta chain was carried out in a study of tumor and adjacent non-tumor tissue in lung cancer. Three rounds of nested PCR, following a modified ARM-PCR protocol, produced the TCRbeta library. A single record per CDR3 protein comes from TCRdb applying MiXCR to the multiplex PCR reads. Of approximately 82,000 distinct CDR3 sequences listed, over 60% were seen once; the top ten hold under 50%. In regard to this clonotype: The antigen is undetermined. This may be a read error, as it is one base from a much larger clone.

V was pared by 3 bases and J by 5 bases, with 6 bases of the junction left unmatched. CDR1 is DFQATT and CDR2 is SNEGSKA in the germline V gene (reference sequence). The CDR3 runs to 14 residues. Study-level findings and limits: Tumor TCR diversity, when higher, was linked to shorter survival. TCR diversity was significantly greater in tumor than normal lung tissue.

RNA was extracted from bulk tissue without any cell sorting. The normal lung tissue was taken more than 3 cm from the tumor edge. The genes are TRBV20-1 and TRBJ2-7, with TRBD2 matching over 11 bases. This receptor was obtained from a man between 65 and 80 years old with non-small cell lung cancer. Sequenced input: distant non-tumor lung tissue. This CDR3 reads CSASIAGGPHEQYF. CDR3 sequence (DNA): TGCAGTGCTAGTATAGCGGGAGGGCCTCACGAGCAGTACTTC.